The 15 T cell receptor beta chains given below trace back to one sample, sequenced in a study of hypomethylating agent response in myelodysplastic syndrome. Assay used: immunoSEQ multiplex PCR; TCRdb lists only in-frame clones, some missing. Counted here are several thousand clones, 82% occurring once; the ten biggest clones make up roughly a quarter. The sequencing here drew on bone marrow, taken before or after starting hypomethylating agent treatment for myelodysplastic syndrome (not recorded which). These receptors came from a human donor with myelodysplastic syndrome.

The genes are TRBV6-6 and TRBJ1-4; the D gene is possibly TRBD1 (6 bases). Trimming removed 6 bases at V and 8 bases at J, with 10 bases between. The CDR3 extends over 12 amino acids. CDR1 and CDR2 from the germline V gene are MNHNY and SVGAGI (reference sequence). Here the CDR3 reads CASSDRGEKLFF. CDR3 in DNA: TGTGCCAGCAGCGATAGGGGGGAAAAACTGTTTTTT.

The V and J genes are TRBV19 and TRBJ1-4; TRBD1 is a possible D gene (5 bases). The CDR3 covers 15 residues. The V and J ends lost 5 bases and 8 bases respectively, with 18 bases between them. Per germline, CDR1 LNHDA and CDR2 SQIVND (reference sequence). CDR3 region: CASSGPTRGEEKLFF. CDR3 DNA sequence: TGTGCCAGTAGTGGCCCGACCCGAGGGGAGGAAAAACTGTTTTTT.

CDR3 residues: CASSLAYEGPSGNTIYF. The CDR3 nucleotides read TGTGCCAGCAGCTTAGCGTACGAGGGGCCCTCTGGAAACACCATATATTTT. The gene calls are TRBV7-6 and TRBJ1-3, with TRBD1 as a possible D gene (5 bases). Trimming took off 0 bases at V and 0 bases at J, with 12 bases between the two ends. The CDR3 is 17 amino acids. The germline CDR1 and CDR2 sequences are SGHVS and FNYEAQ.

This chain joins TRBV6-5 and TRBJ2-6; the D gene could be TRBD1 or TRBD2 (6 bases each). The length of the CDR3 is 14 residues. Trimming left V 7 bases short and J 2 bases short, with 9 bases between. CDR1 MNHEY and CDR2 SVGAGI come from the germline V gene. The CDR3 DNA reads as TGTGCCAGCAAGAGGGGGGCTGGGGCCAACGTCCTGACTTTC. The encoded protein is CASKRGAGANVLTF.

This chain connects TRBV4-1 to TRBJ1-1, with TRBD1 matching over 10 bases. With V trimmed by 6 bases and J by 3 bases, 7 bases remained unmatched. In germline, CDR1 is MGHRA, CDR2 YSYEKL. The CDR3 has 15 amino acids. CDR3 in DNA: TGCGCCAGCAGTTCCCGGGACAGGGGATACACTGAAGCTTTCTTT. Encoded protein: CASSSRDRGYTEAFF.

The CDR3 loop reads CASSLFDGGVGTGELFF. The CDR3 DNA reads TGTGCCAGCAGCTTATTCGATGGGGGCGTGGGGACCGGGGAGCTGTTTTTT. This chain links TRBV7-6 with TRBJ2-2, with TRBD1 as a possible D gene (6 bases). Germline V gives CDR1 SGHVS, CDR2 FNYEAQ. Trimming cost V 2 bases and J 5 bases, with 18 bases left between them. The CDR3 has 17 amino acids. The full variable domain, in which reference TRBV7-6 and TRBJ2-2 provide the parts outside the CDR3, is GAGVSQSPRYKVTKRGQDVALRCDPISGHVSLYWYRQALGQGPEFLTYFNYEAQQDKSGLPNDRFSAERPEGSISTLTIQRTEQRDSAMYRCASSLFDGGVGTGELFFGEGSRLTVL.

J is TRBJ1-2 and V is TRBV29-1; 8 bases line up with TRBD1. The CDR3 is made up of 12 amino acids. The germline gives CDR1 SQVTM, CDR2 ANQGSEA. V lost 3 bases, J lost 7 bases, and 4 bases stayed unmatched. The CDR3: CSVDAGGRGYTF. In nucleotides, the CDR3 is TGCAGCGTTGACGCAGGGGGCCGTGGCTACACCTTC.

The chain joins TRBV7-8 to TRBJ2-3; D gene unclear. This CDR3 is 15 amino acids long. The V gene's germline CDR1 is SGHVS and CDR2 FQNEAQ. V was pared by 0 bases and J by 3 bases, with 10 bases between. The CDR3 reads CASSLAVILTDTQYF. The CDR3 DNA sequence: TGTGCCAGCAGCTTAGCGGTGATACTGACAGATACGCAGTATTTT. Using reference TRBV7-8 and TRBJ2-3 for the parts outside the CDR3, the full variable domain is GAGVSQSPRYKVAKRGQDVALRCDPISGHVSLFWYQQALGQGPEFLTYFQNEAQLDKSGLPSDRFFAERPEGSVSTLKIQRTQQEDSAVYLCASSLAVILTDTQYFGPGTRLTVL.

CDR3 sequence reads: CASSQQGSDTQYF. The DNA of the CDR3 is TGCGCCAGCAGCCAGCAGGGATCAGATACGCAGTATTTT. The chain joins TRBV4-3 to TRBJ2-3; TRBD1 is a possible D gene (5 bases). Trimming took 3 bases from V and 4 from J, leaving 8 bases between them. CDR1 is LGHNA and CDR2 is YSLEER in the germline V gene. This CDR3 is built from 13 residues.

The genes are TRBV7-2 and TRBJ2-5; 15 bases line up with TRBD2. Germline CDR1 and CDR2: SGHTA and FQGNSA. With V trimmed by 4 bases and J by 6 bases, 6 bases remained unmatched. The CDR3 extends over 16 amino acids. The CDR3 is CASSSRTSGRGQTQYF. Here the CDR3 DNA reads TGTGCCAGCAGCTCCCGGACTAGCGGGAGGGGCCAGACCCAGTACTTC. Filled out from reference TRBV7-2 and TRBJ2-5, the complete variable domain reads GAGVSQSPSNKVTEKGKDVELRCDPISGHTALYWYRQSLGQGLEFLIYFQGNSAPDKSGLPSDRFSAERTGGSVSTLTIQRTQQEDSAVYLCASSSRTSGRGQTQYFGPGTRLLVL.

The V gene is TRBV6-1, the J gene TRBJ1-1; tentative D call: TRBD1 (5 bases). Trimming left V 3 bases short and J 6 bases short, with 11 bases between. CDR3 length: 13 amino acids. Germline V gene lookup returns CDR1 MNHNS and CDR2 SASEGT. In DNA form, the CDR3 reads TGTGCCAGCAGTGAGGCCCAGGGCGCTGAAGCTTTCTTT. As protein: CASSEAQGAEAFF.

The chain employs TRBV4-1 and TRBJ2-7; 11 bases line up with TRBD2. The CDR3 consists of 14 residues. Germline loops: CDR1 MGHRA, CDR2 YSYEKL. Trimming took 4 bases from V and 6 from J; bases not matched to a gene: 5. The CDR3 loop is CASSRTSGSGEQYF. CDR3 in DNA: TGCGCCAGCAGCCGGACTAGCGGGTCGGGCGAGCAGTACTTC.

CDR3 amino acids: CASSLAGDYSPLHF. CDR3 sequence (DNA): TGTGCCAGCAGCTTGGCCGGGGATTATTCACCCCTCCACTTT. The chain links TRBV5-4 to TRBJ1-6; D is unresolved. Germline V gene lookup returns CDR1 SGHNT and CDR2 YYREEE (reference sequence). This CDR3 is 14 amino acids long. V was clipped by 0 bases and J by 8 bases, with 9 bases between them.

This clone has just a few counts. This rearrangement joins TRBV27 to TRBJ2-7, with D perhaps matching TRBD2 (5 bases). Germline V lookup: CDR1 MNHEY, CDR2 SMNVEV (reference sequence). The CDR3 has 13 residues. The ends were cut back, 3 bases at V and 3 bases at J, with 9 bases in the middle. CDR3 nucleotide sequence: TGTGCCAGCAGTTTGGTGGGGAGCTACGAGCAGTACTTC. Its protein product is CASSLVGSYEQYF.

The chain recombines TRBV11-1 with TRBJ2-1, with TRBD1 as a possible D gene (6 bases). In germline, CDR1 is SGHAT, CDR2 FQDESV (reference sequence). This CDR3 is 15 amino acids long. Trimming left V 5 bases short and J 8 bases short, with 19 bases between. The CDR3 DNA reads as TGTGCCAGCAGCCTAGAGGCAGGGGTGATCGATGAGCAGTTCTTC. Its protein is CASSLEAGVIDEQFF.